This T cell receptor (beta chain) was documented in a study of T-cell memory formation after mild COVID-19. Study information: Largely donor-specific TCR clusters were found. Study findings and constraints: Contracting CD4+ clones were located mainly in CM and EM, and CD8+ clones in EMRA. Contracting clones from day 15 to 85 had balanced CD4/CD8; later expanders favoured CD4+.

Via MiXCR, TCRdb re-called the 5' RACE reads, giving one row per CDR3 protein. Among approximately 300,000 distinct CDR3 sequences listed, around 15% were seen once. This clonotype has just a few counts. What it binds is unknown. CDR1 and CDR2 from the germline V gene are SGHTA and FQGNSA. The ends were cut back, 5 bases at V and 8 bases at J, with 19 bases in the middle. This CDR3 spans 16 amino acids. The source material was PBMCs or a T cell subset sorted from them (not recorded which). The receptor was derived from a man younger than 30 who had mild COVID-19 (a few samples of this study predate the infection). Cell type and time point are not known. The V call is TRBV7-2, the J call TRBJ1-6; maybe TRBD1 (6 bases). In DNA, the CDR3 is TGTGCCAGCAGCCCACCCCGAGCAGGGGAGTATTCACCCCTCCACTTT. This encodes CASSPPRAGEYSPLHF.